This TCR beta chain comes out of a study of T cells in Graves' hyperthyroidism and ophthalmopathy. Findings and limits, study-wide: Researchers found most expanded thyroid clonotypes above 0.001 in blood as well. Onset of ophthalmopathy came a median approximately 6.5 months after the model predicted it.

When ophthalmopathy did not progress within 18 months, Graves' hyperthyroidism was considered stable. Germline CDR1 reads SGHNT; CDR2 reads YENEEA. The length of the CDR3 is 18 residues. J was trimmed by 4 bases and V by 5 bases; bases with no gene match: 15. From RNA transcripts, TCR beta CDR3 regions were amplified. Carried out on the TCR CDR3, a first-round RT-PCR used the HTBI primer set. From the multiplex PCR reads, TCRdb called clonotypes with MiXCR, one entry per CDR3 protein. The data contain 370,000 or so distinct CDR3 sequences, around 25% of them singletons. This clonotype was observed at least ten times. The antigen remains undetermined.

The TCR was taken from a middle-aged man with Graves' hyperthyroidism. The sequencing sample was made of blood. The gene calls are TRBV11-3 and TRBJ2-2; 8 nucleotides agree with TRBD1. The CDR3 loop reads CASSPPIWAGGGTGELFF. The CDR3 coding sequence is TGTGCCAGCAGCCCCCCGATCTGGGCAGGGGGCGGCACCGGGGAGCTGTTTTTT. Variable domain in full (rest from reference TRBV11-3 and TRBJ2-2): EAGVVQSPRYKIIEKKQPVAFWCNPISGHNTLYWYLQNLGQGPELLIRYENEEAVDDSQLPKDRFSAERLKGVDSTLKIQPAELGDSAVYLCASSPPIWAGGGTGELFFGEGSRLTVL.